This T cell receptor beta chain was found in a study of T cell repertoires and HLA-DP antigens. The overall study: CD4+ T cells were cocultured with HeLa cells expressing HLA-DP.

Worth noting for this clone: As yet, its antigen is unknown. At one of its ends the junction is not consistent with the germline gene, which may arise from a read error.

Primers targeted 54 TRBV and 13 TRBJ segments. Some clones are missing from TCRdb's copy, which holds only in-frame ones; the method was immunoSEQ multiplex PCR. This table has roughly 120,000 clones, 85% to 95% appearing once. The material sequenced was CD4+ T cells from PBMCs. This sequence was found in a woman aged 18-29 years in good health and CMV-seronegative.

In DNA, the CDR3 is TGTGCTAGCAGCCCCTGGGGGAATCAAGAGACCCAGTACTTC. It yields the protein CASSPWGNQETQYF. This chain connects TRBV7-7 to TRBJ2-5, with D perhaps assigned TRBD1 or TRBD2 (5 bases each). The CDR3 length is 14 residues. The germline CDR1 and CDR2 sequences are SSHAT and FNYEAQ (reference sequence).